A single sample is the source of the 17 T cell receptor beta chains below, sequenced in a study of radiotherapy plus CTLA-4 blockade in lung cancer. TCRdb keeps only in-frame clones here, not all; method: immunoSEQ multiplex PCR. The sample yields 30,000 to 35,000 clones, 80% to 90% seen once. Sequences were derived from peripheral blood, sampled from a patient treated with radiotherapy plus ipilimumab. The receptors shown here come from a human donor with non-small cell lung cancer that progressed on radiotherapy plus ipilimumab.

The J gene is TRBJ2-1, the V gene TRBV18; 11 bases align to TRBD2. This CDR3 is 16 amino acids long. V was clipped by 0 bases and J by 7 bases; unmatched bases: 5. The germline V gene has CDR1 KGHSH and CDR2 LQKENI. Here the CDR3 DNA reads TGTGCCAGCTCACCACCGAGTAGCGGGGGGGGAAATGAGCAGTTCTTC. It codes for CASSPPSSGGGNEQFF.

The chain combines TRBV19 with TRBJ1-6; D unresolved. This CDR3 contains 15 residues. Trimming pared 1 base from V and 4 bases from J, leaving 8 bases between. Per the germline V gene, CDR1 is LNHDA and CDR2 is SQIVND (reference sequence). CDR3 in amino acids: CASSIAGRYNSPLHF. CDR3 sequence (DNA): TGTGCCAGTAGTATAGCTGGGCGATATAATTCACCCCTCCACTTT.

This clone was recorded a few times. CDR3 sequence reads: CASSGRQGLSIDGYTF. Written as DNA, the CDR3 is TGTGCCAGTAGTGGGCGACAGGGGTTGTCGATCGATGGCTACACCTTC. This rearrangement joins TRBV19 to TRBJ1-2; 8 bases are a match to TRBD1. Germline assignment: CDR1 LNHDA and CDR2 SQIVND (reference sequence). V lost 5 bases and J lost 6; bases outside the gene matches: 14. This CDR3 region has 16 residues.

V gene TRBV5-1 combines with J gene TRBJ2-1, with 10 bases that match TRBD2. The trim removed 5 bases at V and 4 bases at J, leaving 6 bases unmatched. Germline assignment: CDR1 SGHRS and CDR2 YFSETQ. The CDR3 totals 15 residues. CDR3 loop: CASRVLAGDYNEQFF. CDR3 bases: TGCGCCAGCAGGGTGCTAGCGGGGGATTACAATGAGCAGTTCTTC.

The rearrangement joins TRBV6-5 to TRBJ1-4; D remains unclear. Looked up from germline, CDR1 is MNHEY and CDR2 is SVGAGI. This CDR3 contains 15 residues. V shed 0 bases and J shed 5 bases, with 10 bases lying between them. The CDR3 nucleotides read TGTGCCAGCAGTTACTCGCCCTCAGGAAATGAAAAACTGTTTTTT. Translating it yields CASSYSPSGNEKLFF.

The rearrangement uses TRBV7-8 and TRBJ2-1, with D possibly matching TRBD1 (6 bases). Trimming removed 3 bases at V and 6 bases at J, with 15 bases between. Germline values: CDR1 SGHVS, CDR2 FQNEAQ. The CDR3 spans 15 residues. CDR3 bases: TGTGCCAGCAGCTTTAGGAAGGGGGTGGTCAATGAGCAGTTCTTC. Its translation is CASSFRKGVVNEQFF. The whole variable domain, filled in from reference TRBV7-8 and TRBJ2-1, reads GAGVSQSPRYKVAKRGQDVALRCDPISGHVSLFWYQQALGQGPEFLTYFQNEAQLDKSGLPSDRFFAERPEGSVSTLKIQRTQQEDSAVYLCASSFRKGVVNEQFFGPGTRLTVL.

J is TRBJ1-1 and V is TRBV29-1, with a weak D call TRBD1 (5 bases). The CDR3 extends over 13 amino acids. Germline values: CDR1 SQVTM, CDR2 ANQGSEA. V lost 4 bases, J lost 1 base, and 10 bases lay in between. CDR3 sequence (DNA): TGCAGCGTTGCCCCCCAGGGGAACACTGAAGCTTTCTTT. Protein sequence: CSVAPQGNTEAFF.

J is TRBJ2-5 and V is TRBV6-1, with 7 bases aligning to TRBD1. CDR3 length equals 14 residues. Germline V gives CDR1 MNHNS, CDR2 SASEGT. V shed 3 bases, J shed 1 base, and the junction held 2 bases outside the gene matches. The CDR3 loop reads CASSDRDSQETQYF. CDR3 nucleotides: TGTGCCAGCAGTGACCGGGACAGCCAAGAGACCCAGTACTTC.

The V gene is TRBV5-1, the J gene TRBJ1-4, with a weak D call TRBD1 (6 bases). This CDR3 contains 14 residues. Trimming stripped 4 bases from V and 14 bases from J, with 21 bases between. Per germline, CDR1 SGHRS and CDR2 YFSETQ. The CDR3 loop reads CASSVRGADGGLFF. The CDR3 DNA reads as TGCGCCAGCAGCGTTCGGGGGGCAGACGGAGGGCTGTTTTTT. Full variable domain (missing parts from reference TRBV5-1 and TRBJ1-4): KAGVTQTPRYLIKTRGQQVTLSCSPISGHRSVSWYQQTPGQGLQFLFEYFSETQRNKGNFPGRFSGRQFSNSRSEMNVSTLELGDSALYLCASSVRGADGGLFFGSGTQLSVL.

The chain carries TRBV12-5 and TRBJ2-5; 14 bases fit TRBD2. Germline CDR1 LGHNT, CDR2 FRNRAP. This CDR3 spans 17 amino acids. The V gene end was trimmed by 3 bases and the J gene end by 2 bases; junction bases not matched to a gene: 5. In DNA, the CDR3 is TGTGCTAGTGGTTTTCAGACTAGCGGGGGGGATCAAGAGACCCAGTACTTC. Translated, it gives CASGFQTSGGDQETQYF.

The rearrangement joins TRBV29-1 to TRBJ2-3; 7 nucleotides match TRBD1. The CDR3 sequence is 15 residues long. Germline loops: CDR1 SQVTM, CDR2 ANQGSEA. V lost 6 bases to trimming and J lost 2 bases; unmatched junction nucleotides: 11. DNA for the CDR3: TGCAGCGTGGCTATAGGGACAGATTACACAGATACGCAGTATTTT. This gives the protein CSVAIGTDYTDTQYF.

This chain joins TRBV6-1 and TRBJ2-2; unclear D gene. V lost 1 base, J lost 5 bases, and 2 bases lay in between. From germline, CDR1 is MNHNS and CDR2 SASEGT. This CDR3 has 12 amino acids. CDR3 DNA: TGTGCCAGCAGTGAAGTAACCGGGGAGCTGTTTTTT. Translated, it gives CASSEVTGELFF.

As for this clone: Compared with germline, one end of the junction differs, possibly owing to a read error. The chain combines TRBV6-6 with TRBJ1-5; D may be TRBD1 (6 bases). The germline CDR1 and CDR2 sequences are MNHNY and SVGAGI (reference sequence). The CDR3 covers 15 residues. CDR3 coding DNA: TGTGTCAGCAGCCAAGACAGGTATAGCAATCAGCCCCAGCATTTT. Translated: CVSSQDRYSNQPQHF.

This chain joins TRBV5-4 and TRBJ2-7, with 8 positions matching TRBD2. V lost 0 bases to trimming and J lost 3 bases; unmatched junction nucleotides: 2. There are 14 residues in the CDR3. Germline CDR1 SGHNT, CDR2 YYREEE (reference sequence). CDR3 loop: CASSLEGTSYEQYF. CDR3 in DNA: TGTGCCAGCAGCTTGGAGGGGACTAGCTACGAGCAGTACTTC. Full variable domain (outside the CDR3, taken from reference TRBV5-4 and TRBJ2-7): ETGVTQSPTHLIKTRGQQVTLRCSSQSGHNTVSWYQQALGQGPQFIFQYYREEENGRGNFPPRFSGLQFPNYSSELNVNALELDDSALYLCASSLEGTSYEQYFGPGTRLTVT.

The chain has TRBV19 and TRBJ2-7; possible D gene TRBD1, 6 bases. Germline V gives CDR1 LNHDA, CDR2 SQIVND (reference sequence). This CDR3 region has 16 residues. V shed 1 base and J shed 0 bases, with 13 bases lying between them. The CDR3: CASSIARTAFSYEQYF. The CDR3 nucleotides are TGTGCCAGTAGTATAGCACGGACAGCCTTCTCCTACGAGCAGTACTTC.

The V and J genes are TRBV2 and TRBJ1-4; D perhaps matches TRBD1 (5 bases). V lost 6 bases and J lost 3, with 11 bases in between. Germline assignment: CDR1 SNHLY and CDR2 FYNNEI. The CDR3 totals 14 residues. CDR3: CASSHGGSNEKLFF. The CDR3 DNA reads as TGTGCCAGCAGCCACGGGGGATCTAATGAAAAACTGTTTTTT.

The chain combines TRBV5-1 with TRBJ1-5; TRBD1 matches 7 bases. The length of the CDR3 is 15 residues. Losses at the gene ends were 0 bases for V and 1 base for J; bases not matched to a gene: 1. Germline V gives CDR1 SGHRS, CDR2 YFSETQ. CDR3 sequence (DNA): TGCGCCAGCAGCTTGGAACAGGGGAGCAATCAGCCCCAGCATTTT. Its translation: CASSLEQGSNQPQHF. Full variable domain (missing parts from reference TRBV5-1 and TRBJ1-5): KAGVTQTPRYLIKTRGQQVTLSCSPISGHRSVSWYQQTPGQGLQFLFEYFSETQRNKGNFPGRFSGRQFSNSRSEMNVSTLELGDSALYLCASSLEQGSNQPQHFGDGTRLSIL.